This T cell receptor (beta chain) stems from a study of blood T cells in healthy people across ages. Study findings and constraints: Roughly linear declines in TCR beta diversity per million T cells occurred with age.

A J-beta primer mix and a sample-barcoded 5' primer were used in a second PCR of roughly 7 to 12 cycles. A tag from a template-switch adaptor with 12 random nucleotides marked each cDNA molecule. TCRdb processed the 5' RACE reads anew with MiXCR; each CDR3 protein has one entry. The sample has around 780,000 distinct CDR3 sequences; around a quarter are singletons. Each donor was a healthy Caucasian individual from Russia, aged about 6 to 100. Comments on this clonotype: The target antigen is unknown. The CDR3 end shows no conserved phenylalanine or tryptophan, and so a read error is likely.

CDR3 length: 15 residues. V was clipped by 2 bases and J by 5 bases, with 15 bases between them. In addition, the sample was reused for a study of T cells of mothers and their children. From that paper: Study donors consisted of a few healthy Caucasian mothers and their six children.

This receptor was obtained from a boy aged 5-17 years in good health. The sequenced sample was blood. This sequence joins TRBV12-3 or TRBV12-4 and TRBJ1-2; weak D call: TRBD1 (5 bases). Written as DNA, the CDR3 is TGTGCCAGCAGTTTATCTAAGGGACCCGGGTATGGCTACACCCTC. This sequence encodes CASSLSKGPGYGYTL.